This T cell receptor beta chain was sequenced during a study of vaccination and CD4 T cells after COVID-19. About the research overall: No peptide, an HIV-1 Nef pool, or a CEFX pool was what each control culture received.

The Oncomine TCR Beta short-read assay sequenced DNA from cultured CD4+ T cells. TCRdb reprocessed the PCR reads via MiXCR and lists one record per CDR3 protein. The table shows over 12,000 distinct CDR3 sequences, with 48% occurring only once. Treatment indicated: approximately nine-day PBMC culture with coronavirus spike peptide pools or control peptides (ViraFEST assay). The study's findings and limits: Among convalescent patients, a median roughly 88% of reactive clones emerged only after vaccination.

A word on this clonotype: Its antigen remains unknown.

The CDR3 runs to 14 residues. CDR1 is SGDLS, CDR2 YYNGEE, per germline. The V end was cut by 0 bases, the J end by 6 bases, with 9 bases between. Sequenced: CD4+ T cells from blood, cultured in vitro. The rearrangement uses TRBV9 and TRBJ1-4; no clear D. The origin of this receptor is a human donor who had recovered from COVID-19. The CDR3 loop is CASSVGPIHEKLFF. The CDR3 region has the DNA TGTGCCAGCAGCGTAGGGCCTATTCATGAAAAACTGTTTTTT.